Listed here are 30 T cell receptor beta chains from one sample, sequenced in a study of spatial heterogeneity in lung cancer. Time point noted: sample taken at primary tumor resection. The authors sequenced whole RNA from tumor, nontumor lung or frozen PBMC without sorting. TCRdb fed the 5' RACE reads into MiXCR, producing one record per CDR3 protein. The sample holds around 13,000 distinct CDR3 sequences; roughly 5.2% are singletons and the top ten take around a third. Sequencing used lung tumor tissue, obtained at surgery. These receptors all stem from a human donor with early-stage non-small cell lung cancer.

This clonotype was detected ten times or more. The library was designed around alpha chains, so this beta chain is a stray read whose abundance carries little weight. The CDR3 loop reads CASSLPTGSGNTIYF. The CDR3, as DNA: TGTGCCAGCAGTCTACCAACAGGGTCTGGAAACACCATATATTTT. The rearrangement uses TRBV6-6 and TRBJ1-3, with TRBD1 as a possible D gene (6 bases). The CDR3 length is 15 residues. The V gene lost 5 bases and the J gene lost 1 base, with 12 bases spanning the gap. From germline, CDR1 is MNHNY and CDR2 SVGAGI (reference sequence).

A few counts support this clonotype. This beta chain lies outside the target of a library built for alpha chains; its clone size means little. The V and J genes are TRBV3-1 and TRBJ1-5; D is uncertain. The ends were cut back, 1 base at V and 5 bases at J, with 6 bases in the middle. Germline values: CDR1 LGHDT, CDR2 YNNKEL (reference sequence). This CDR3 contains 13 residues. CDR3 protein: CASSQGRHQPQHF. The CDR3 DNA is TGTGCCAGCAGCCAAGGACGCCATCAGCCCCAGCATTTT.

This clonotype was seen at least ten times. This beta chain slipped into a library made for alpha chains as a stray read, so its size is not meaningful. V and J are TRBV20-1 and TRBJ2-4; D unresolved. Looked up from germline, CDR1 is DFQATT and CDR2 is SNEGSKA (reference sequence). The V gene lost 6 bases and the J gene lost 6 bases, with 18 bases spanning the gap. This CDR3 spans 14 amino acids. The CDR3 protein is CSAPNSIDGNIQYF. The CDR3 coding sequence is TGCAGTGCCCCGAACTCTATCGATGGAAACATTCAGTACTTC.

With respect to this clonotype: This beta chain is off target for a library built for alpha chains, so its abundance means little. The chain has TRBV20-1 and TRBJ2-3; the match to TRBD1 covers 11 bases. The CDR3 has 15 amino acids. Trimming took 6 bases from V and 5 from J; bases not matched to a gene: 10. CDR1 and CDR2 (germline): DFQATT, SNEGSKA (reference sequence). The DNA of the CDR3 is TGCAGTGCCCGAAAGTCAGGGACAGGGGGAGATACGCAGTATTTT. It codes for CSARKSGTGGDTQYF.

This clonotype was seen ten or more times. As an off-target read in a library built for alpha chains, this beta chain has a frequency of little significance. The chain uses TRBV2 and TRBJ2-2; no reliable D call. Germline V gives CDR1 SNHLY, CDR2 FYNNEI. This CDR3 contains 15 residues. Trimming left V 4 bases short and J 1 base short, with 10 bases between. The CDR3 DNA reads TGTGCCAGCAGTGTAAATGGACGGAACACCGGGGAGCTGTTTTTT. Its protein is CASSVNGRNTGELFF.

This clonotype was seen many times. The library was built for alpha chains, so this beta chain is an off-target read and its size means little. This rearrangement joins TRBV10-3 to TRBJ2-7, with 7 positions matching TRBD2. CDR1 is ENHRY and CDR2 is SYGVKD in the germline V gene. The J segment lost 6 bases and the V segment lost 3 bases, leaving 11 bases of the junction unmatched. The CDR3 length is 15 residues. In DNA form, the CDR3 reads TGTGCCATCAGTGACTCGAAGCGGGACCCTCTCGAGCAGTACTTC. This gives the protein CAISDSKRDPLEQYF.

The sample holds many counts of this clonotype. This beta chain is off target for a library built for alpha chains, so its abundance means little. The V call is TRBV7-3, the J call TRBJ1-1, with D hard to call. This CDR3 spans 14 amino acids. Trimming took 0 bases from V and 4 from J, leaving 9 bases between them. The V gene's germline CDR1 is SGHTA and CDR2 FQGTGA. The CDR3 region has the DNA TGTGCCAGCAGCTTAACAGGGTCGACCACTGAAGCTTTCTTT. Its protein product is CASSLTGSTTEAFF.

This clonotype was seen ten or more times. With the library built for alpha chains, this beta chain is off target and its frequency is not meaningful. This rearrangement joins TRBV6-2 or TRBV6-3 to TRBJ1-1; D is possibly TRBD1 (5 bases). V lost 7 bases, J lost 2 bases, and 23 bases lay in between. The CDR3 spans 17 residues. CDR1 MNHEY and CDR2 SVGEGT come from the germline V gene. This CDR3 reads CASTEWDVRAFNTEAFF. Written as DNA, the CDR3 is TGTGCCAGCACCGAATGGGACGTCAGGGCTTTTAACACTGAAGCTTTCTTT.

This clonotype was observed at least ten times. Because the library targeted alpha chains, this beta chain is an off-target read whose size means little. This sequence joins TRBV20-1 and TRBJ1-1; D gene ambiguous. Germline V gene sequence: CDR1 DFQATT, CDR2 SNEGSKA (reference sequence). The V end was cut by 2 bases, the J end by 8 bases, with 12 bases between. The CDR3 is 12 amino acids. The CDR3 sequence: CSARREGGEAFF. CDR3 DNA: TGCAGTGCTAGAAGAGAGGGCGGCGAAGCTTTCTTT.

This clonotype was counted many times. For a library built for alpha chains, this beta chain is a stray read; little rests on its size. This chain links TRBV5-1 with TRBJ1-1; 11 nucleotides align to TRBD1. The germline V gene has CDR1 SGHRS and CDR2 YFSETQ. This CDR3 has 14 residues. Trimming removed 6 bases from V and 5 bases from J; junction bases left unmatched: 6. The CDR3 is CASTGQGASTEAFF. CDR3 nucleotides: TGCGCCAGCACAGGACAGGGGGCGAGTACTGAAGCTTTCTTT.

This clonotype showed up many times. The library was built for alpha chains, so this beta chain is an off-target read and its size means little. The chain couples TRBV15 to TRBJ2-1; D is ambiguous. The CDR3 is 12 amino acids. CDR1 LNHNV and CDR2 YYDKDF come from the germline V gene (reference sequence). V was pared by 0 bases and J by 9 bases, with 6 bases between. The CDR3 loop is CATSRDHGEQFF. The CDR3 nucleotides are TGTGCCACCAGCAGAGATCACGGTGAGCAGTTCTTC.

This clonotype was detected ten times or more. Since it is a stray read in a library aimed at alpha chains, this beta chain has a size that is not meaningful. The chain employs TRBV5-5 and TRBJ1-5; 7 bases align to TRBD1. With V trimmed by 0 bases and J by 6 bases, 3 bases remained unmatched. Germline values: CDR1 SGHKS, CDR2 YYEKEE (reference sequence). The CDR3 has 14 residues. The CDR3 is CASSLEGGGQPQHF. The CDR3 coding sequence is TGTGCCAGCAGCTTGGAAGGGGGCGGTCAGCCCCAGCATTTT.

The sample holds many counts of this clonotype. Found in a library prepared for alpha chains, this beta chain is an off-target read, and its abundance has little meaning. This sequence joins TRBV6-5 and TRBJ1-1; unclear D gene. The CDR3 is made up of 14 amino acids. Trimming pared 1 base from V and 1 base from J, leaving 7 bases between. Per germline, CDR1 MNHEY and CDR2 SVGAGI. CDR3 DNA: TGTGCCAGCAGTTACTTAGCGGGGAACACTGAAGCTTTCTTT. It is translated as CASSYLAGNTEAFF.

This clonotype was recorded many times. Found in a library prepared for alpha chains, this beta chain is an off-target read, and its abundance has little meaning. The chain uses TRBV6-6 and TRBJ2-2, with TRBD2 matching 9 bases. J was trimmed by 4 bases and V by 6 bases; bases with no gene match: 9. Germline-derived CDR1 and CDR2 are MNHNY and SVGAGI (reference sequence). The CDR3 is 16 residues long. CDR3 in DNA: TGTGCCAGCAGCATAGCGGGGGCCGCGAGCACCGGGGAGCTGTTTTTT. This translates into CASSIAGAASTGELFF.

This clonotype qualifies as medium-sized (0.01 to 0.1%). Within a library made for alpha chains, this beta chain is off target, and its count is uninformative. The chain employs TRBV4-1 and TRBJ2-1; 11 bases match TRBD1. This CDR3 spans 17 amino acids. The V gene end was trimmed by 4 bases and the J gene end by 3 bases; junction bases not matched to a gene: 8. Germline V gene sequence: CDR1 MGHRA, CDR2 YSYEKL. CDR3 sequence reads: CASSLRYGTGGYNEQFF. The CDR3 DNA reads as TGCGCCAGCAGCCTACGATACGGGACAGGGGGCTACAATGAGCAGTTCTTC.

About this clonotype itself: For a library built for alpha chains, this beta chain is a stray read; little rests on its size. V and J are TRBV7-9 and TRBJ1-1, with D uncertain. The CDR3 is 12 amino acids. The V and J ends lost 5 bases and 2 bases respectively, with 6 bases between them. Germline-derived CDR1 and CDR2 are SEHNR and FQNEAQ (reference sequence). CDR3 DNA sequence: TGTGCCAGCAGCGTGCAAAACACTGAAGCTTTCTTT. Its translation is CASSVQNTEAFF.

This clonotype was seen repeatedly, ten times or more. This beta chain is an off-target read within a library intended for alpha chains, so its frequency means little. The CDR3 reads CATGVRELDTDTQYF. CDR3 in DNA: TGTGCCACCGGAGTCCGGGAGCTCGACACAGATACGCAGTATTTT. The V and J genes are TRBV24-1 and TRBJ2-3, with D possibly TRBD2 on 6 matching bases. Trimming removed 9 bases at V and 2 bases at J, with 17 bases between. This CDR3 has 15 residues. Germline CDR1 is KGHDR and CDR2 is SFDVKD.

This clonotype is termed medium-sized (0.01 to 0.1%). The library was prepared for alpha chains; this beta chain is a stray read, so its frequency means little. The rearrangement uses TRBV29-1 and TRBJ1-2, with D unclear. Germline V gene data show CDR1 as SQVTM and CDR2 as ANQGSEA. The CDR3 extends over 14 amino acids. Trimming removed 7 bases from V and 2 bases from J, with 17 bases in between. CDR3 sequence (DNA): TGCAGCGCCACGTACGGCAGCCCAAACTATGGCTACACCTTC. Translation: CSATYGSPNYGYTF.

This clonotype has ten or more counts. With the library built for alpha chains, this beta chain is off target and its frequency is not meaningful. This sequence joins TRBV4-1 and TRBJ1-5; 7 nucleotides match TRBD1. The CDR3 runs 15 residues. Looked up from germline, CDR1 is MGHRA and CDR2 is YSYEKL. V was pared by 0 bases and J by 4 bases, with 3 bases of the junction left unmatched. The CDR3 DNA follows: TGCGCCAGCAGCCAAGAGGACAGGAGGAATCAGCCCCAGCATTTT. Residues: CASSQEDRRNQPQHF.

This clonotype is deemed medium-sized. A library made for alpha chains picked up this beta chain off target, so its size means little. The chain is built from TRBV12-3 or TRBV12-4 and TRBJ2-3, with D unresolved. Trimming pared 0 bases from V and 5 bases from J, leaving 0 bases between. The CDR3 covers 11 residues. For the CDR3, the DNA is TGTGCCAGCAGTTTAGCAGATACGCAGTATTTT. It specifies CASSLADTQYF.

This clonotype was seen ten or more times. Since the library was made to target alpha chains, this beta chain is a stray read and its abundance is not meaningful. CDR3: CASSQPEGTSLPNEQFF. CDR3 nucleotide sequence: TGTGCCAGCAGCCAACCTGAGGGGACTAGTCTACCAAATGAGCAGTTCTTC. The chain couples TRBV3-2 to TRBJ2-1; no DNA check was done on the table's D call, TRBD2. TRBV3-2 is designated a pseudogene. There are 17 residues in the CDR3.

This clonotype came up many times. With the library built for alpha chains, this beta chain is off target and its frequency is not meaningful. V is TRBV20-1 and J is TRBJ1-1; no clear D. V lost 4 bases, J lost 1 base, and 16 bases lay in between. The CDR3 extends over 15 amino acids. Germline V gene lookup returns CDR1 DFQATT and CDR2 SNEGSKA (reference sequence). CDR3 sequence (DNA): TGCAGTGCTACAGTCTTATTCGAAGGGAACACTGAAGCTTTCTTT. This sequence encodes CSATVLFEGNTEAFF.

There are many counts of this clonotype. With the library built for alpha chains, this beta chain is off target and its frequency is not meaningful. The J gene is TRBJ1-1, the V gene TRBV6-1; TRBD1 is a possible D gene (6 bases). Trimming pared 4 bases from V and 5 bases from J, leaving 11 bases between. Germline V CDR1 and CDR2: MNHNS, SASEGT. There are 13 residues in the CDR3. DNA of the CDR3: TGTGCCAGCAGTGGGTACAGGGAGACTGAAGCTTTCTTT. Its protein is CASSGYRETEAFF.

This clonotype was detected many times. This beta chain turned up in a library designed for alpha chains; as an off-target read, its abundance says little. The chain links TRBV12-3 or TRBV12-4 to TRBJ1-2; possible D gene TRBD1, 6 bases. The CDR3 sequence is 17 residues long. V lost 5 bases to trimming and J lost 0 bases, with 19 bases between them. CDR3 in amino acids: CASSPLGQGTANYGYTF. The CDR3 DNA reads TGTGCCAGCAGTCCCCTCGGGCAGGGGACGGCTAACTATGGCTACACCTTC.

Many counts were recorded for this clonotype. As an off-target read in a library built for alpha chains, this beta chain has a frequency of little significance. This sequence joins TRBV28 and TRBJ2-7; tentative D call: TRBD1 (5 bases). Trimming removed 6 bases at V and 3 bases at J, with 9 bases between. Looked up from germline, CDR1 is MDHEN and CDR2 is SYDVKM. This CDR3 region has 12 residues. The CDR3 here is CASRDIGYEQYV. DNA of the CDR3: TGTGCCAGCAGGGACATCGGCTACGAGCAGTACGTC.

This clonotype has at least ten counts. Little can be read into the size of this beta chain, an off-target read in a library designed for alpha chains. J is TRBJ1-1 and V is TRBV5-1; no clear D. The CDR3 covers 13 residues. V dropped 2 bases and J dropped 0 bases, with 5 bases sitting between them. CDR1 and CDR2 (germline): SGHRS, YFSETQ. The CDR3 DNA reads TGCGCCAGCAGCTTAATACTGAACACTGAAGCTTTCTTT. This gives the protein CASSLILNTEAFF.

A note on this clonotype: Within a library made for alpha chains, this beta chain is off target, and its count is uninformative. This chain joins TRBV6-1 and TRBJ2-7; 9 positions agree with TRBD2. Germline loops: CDR1 MNHNS, CDR2 SASEGT. This CDR3 contains 15 residues. The J segment lost 1 base and the V segment lost 5 bases, leaving 6 bases of the junction unmatched. DNA for the CDR3: TGTGCCAGCAGTTCTGGCGGGAGGGTATCCTACGAGCAGTACGTC. It translates to CASSSGGRVSYEQYV.

In its sample, this clonotype is medium-sized (0.01 to 0.1%). This beta chain slipped into a library made for alpha chains as a stray read, so its size is not meaningful. This rearrangement joins TRBV10-3 to TRBJ1-1; D not resolved. Germline CDR1 reads ENHRY; CDR2 reads SYGVKD. Between the trimmed V and J ends, which lost 6 bases and 8 bases, there was a span of 13 bases. This CDR3 is 12 amino acids long. CDR3: CAISVDQDEAFF. The CDR3 DNA reads as TGTGCCATCAGCGTCGATCAGGACGAAGCTTTCTTT.

This clonotype was observed at least ten times. For a library built for alpha chains, this beta chain is a stray read; little rests on its size. The rearrangement joins TRBV20-1 to TRBJ2-5; 8 nucleotides match TRBD2. The V gene end was trimmed by 3 bases and the J gene end by 2 bases; junction bases not matched to a gene: 11. CDR3 length equals 16 residues. CDR1 and CDR2 (germline): DFQATT, SNEGSKA (reference sequence). The CDR3 protein is CSASPLGAGDQETQYF. As DNA, the CDR3 is TGCAGTGCTAGCCCCCTGGGAGCGGGGGATCAAGAGACCCAGTACTTC.

This clonotype was observed at least ten times. As an off-target read in a library built for alpha chains, this beta chain has a frequency of little significance. In nucleotides, the CDR3 is TGTGCCAGCAGTAGGGGACCCCAAGGGGATGAAGCTTTCTTT. Protein sequence: CASSRGPQGDEAFF. The chain is built from TRBV7-2 and TRBJ1-1; D may be TRBD1 (5 bases). Trimming left V 6 bases short and J 7 bases short, with 18 bases between. The length of the CDR3 is 14 residues. Germline V lookup: CDR1 SGHTA, CDR2 FQGNSA.